The next 22 T cell receptor beta chains were all read from a single sample in a study of control samples from healthy donors and cancer patients. Data came from immunoSEQ multiplex PCR; TCRdb stores just in-frame clones and leaves some out. The sample yields around 170,000 clones, around 88% seen once. Material: blood. These receptors were obtained from a woman between 25 and 40 years old in good health.

This clone came up once. This chain connects TRBV19 to TRBJ1-2, with D unresolved. Germline lookup yields CDR1 LNHDA and CDR2 SQIVND (reference sequence). V lost 10 bases, J lost 2 bases, and 14 bases lay in between. CDR3 length: 13 amino acids. The CDR3: CATQPTANYGYTF. Here the CDR3 DNA reads TGTGCCACCCAACCCACAGCGAACTATGGCTACACCTTC.

The chain uses TRBV19 and TRBJ1-2; 8 nucleotides agree with TRBD1. The CDR3 has 14 amino acids. V lost 3 bases to trimming and J lost 2 bases; unmatched junction nucleotides: 2. The germline V gene has CDR1 LNHDA and CDR2 SQIVND (reference sequence). CDR3 nucleotide sequence: TGTGCCAGTAGTATTGCAGGGGGCAACTATGGCTACACCTTC. This sequence encodes CASSIAGGNYGYTF.

DNA of the CDR3: TGTGCCAGCAGCCCTGGACAGGGGGGGTACGAGCAGTACTTC. Amino acid sequence: CASSPGQGGYEQYF. The chain links TRBV5-6 to TRBJ2-7; 10 nucleotides agree with TRBD1. CDR1 and CDR2 (germline): SGHDT, YYEEEE. The CDR3 is 14 amino acids. V shed 4 bases and J 4 bases; nucleotides not matched to a gene: 5.

V is TRBV7-9 and J is TRBJ2-2, with a possible D match to TRBD2 (5 bases). Germline lookup yields CDR1 SEHNR and CDR2 FQNEAQ (reference sequence). The CDR3 loop spans 13 amino acids. The V end lost 5 bases, the J end lost 4 bases, and 8 bases lay between the germline ends. The CDR3 coding sequence is TGTGCCAGCAGCCGTGGACTCACCGGGGAGCTGTTTTTT. Translated: CASSRGLTGELFF.

This chain links TRBV6-6 with TRBJ2-6, with 11 bases that match TRBD1. The J segment lost 2 bases and the V segment lost 5 bases, leaving 8 bases of the junction unmatched. This CDR3 contains 18 residues. Germline values: CDR1 MNHNY, CDR2 SVGAGI (reference sequence). CDR3 nucleotides: TGTGCCAGCAGTCCCAAAAGGACAGGGGGCGCTGGGGCCAACGTCCTGACTTTC. Protein: CASSPKRTGGAGANVLTF.

The gene calls are TRBV25-1 and TRBJ2-1, with 7 bases matching TRBD1. This CDR3 has 15 amino acids. The germline V gene has CDR1 MGHDK and CDR2 SYGVNS. Unmatched junction bases numbered 7, after V lost 6 bases and J lost 2 bases. The CDR3, as DNA: TGTGCCAGCAGCGAAACGGGACAGACCTACAATGAGCAGTTCTTC. Translated: CASSETGQTYNEQFF.

The chain employs TRBV4-1 and TRBJ2-7; the match to TRBD1 covers 9 bases. CDR3 length: 16 residues. The V gene's germline CDR1 is MGHRA and CDR2 YSYEKL. The V segment lost 1 base and the J segment 1 base; nucleotides outside the gene matches: 5. CDR3 bases: TGCGCCAGCAGCCAAGTTGGCGGGACAGGGTCCTACGAGCAGTACTTC. Translating gives CASSQVGGTGSYEQYF.

Regarding this clone: Its ends do not fully match the called genes, so a read error is possible. The chain links TRBV7-7 to TRBJ2-5; 14 positions match TRBD2. The CDR3 runs 16 residues. Germline CDR1 is SSHAT and CDR2 is FNYEAQ (reference sequence). The CDR3 bases are TGTGCTAGCAGCCAAGGACTAGCGGGGGGTCAGGAGACCCAGTACTTC. Its protein is CASSQGLAGGQETQYF.

Details on this clone: In the same sample, other DNA sequences code for this CDR3. The chain is built from TRBV19 and TRBJ1-1, with TRBD1 identical over 7 bases. The CDR3 totals 14 residues. Germline trimming cut 7 bases from V and 1 base from J; bases unmatched to any gene: 6. The germline CDR1 and CDR2 sequences are LNHDA and SQIVND (reference sequence). In DNA, the CDR3 is TGTGCCAGTACCCTAGGGGGCGGGAACACTGAAGCTTTCTTT. Its translation: CASTLGGGNTEAFF.

In this sample, this clone turned up once. The chain uses TRBV19 and TRBJ1-1, with D hard to call. Germline lookup yields CDR1 LNHDA and CDR2 SQIVND (reference sequence). V was pared by 6 bases and J by 3 bases, with 8 bases between. The CDR3 sequence is 12 residues long. The CDR3 region has the DNA TGTGCCAGTAGGTCGGGTTACACTGAAGCTTTCTTT. Its protein product is CASRSGYTEAFF. The full variable domain, in which reference TRBV19 and TRBJ1-1 provide the parts outside the CDR3, is DGGITQSPKYLFRKEGQNVTLSCEQNLNHDAMYWYRQDPGQGLRLIYYSQIVNDFQKGDIAEGYSVSREKKESFPLTVTSAQKNPTAFYLCASRSGYTEAFFGQGTRLTVV.

This chain joins TRBV30 and TRBJ1-2; 10 bases line up with TRBD1. The CDR3 contains 14 residues. The germline V gene has CDR1 GTSNPN and CDR2 SVGIG (reference sequence). Germline trimming cut 3 bases from V and 4 bases from J; bases unmatched to any gene: 5. The CDR3 loop reads CAWRETGGGYGYTF. The CDR3, as DNA: TGTGCCTGGAGAGAGACAGGGGGCGGCTATGGCTACACCTTC.

As DNA, the CDR3 is TGTGCCAGCAGTTACTCACCCGGGACTGTGAACACTGAAGCTTTCTTT. Translated, it gives CASSYSPGTVNTEAFF. The chain has TRBV6-5 and TRBJ1-1, with D possibly being TRBD1 (5 bases). V was clipped by 0 bases and J by 0 bases, with 11 bases between them. Germline V lookup: CDR1 MNHEY, CDR2 SVGAGI. The CDR3 has 16 amino acids.

The genes are TRBV28 and TRBJ2-7; the D is unclear. Trimming cost V 5 bases and J 6 bases, with 11 bases left between them. Germline V lookup: CDR1 MDHEN, CDR2 SYDVKM. The length of the CDR3 is 12 residues. CDR3 region: CASSPLWGEQYF. CDR3 nucleotides: TGTGCCAGCAGTCCGCTGTGGGGCGAGCAGTACTTC.

V usage is TRBV2 and J usage is TRBJ2-3; TRBD1 or TRBD2 may be the D gene (6 bases each). This CDR3 is 14 amino acids long. Germline values: CDR1 SNHLY, CDR2 FYNNEI. Trimming cost V 7 bases and J 3 bases, with 14 bases left between them. Written as DNA, the CDR3 is TGTGCCAGCACCTGGGGGGCAGGGACAGATACGCAGTATTTT. Its translation: CASTWGAGTDTQYF.

The chain employs TRBV6-5 and TRBJ2-3, with D maybe TRBD2 (6 bases). This CDR3 is built from 14 residues. V lost 8 bases and J lost 4, with 16 bases in between. The germline V gene has CDR1 MNHEY and CDR2 SVGAGI. As DNA, the CDR3 is TGTGCCAGCGCCGACGGGTGGGGGGCAGATACGCAGTATTTT. Protein product: CASADGWGADTQYF.

J is TRBJ2-1 and V is TRBV10-3, with 12 nucleotides matching TRBD1. The CDR3 totals 15 residues. Unmatched junction bases numbered 10, after V lost 7 bases and J lost 9 bases. From germline, CDR1 is ENHRY and CDR2 SYGVKD. This CDR3 is CAIKGTGGVMGEQFF. Here the CDR3 DNA reads TGTGCCATCAAGGGGACAGGGGGCGTAATGGGTGAGCAGTTCTTC.

This chain joins TRBV19 and TRBJ1-1; D is unclear. The CDR3 runs 13 residues. CDR1 is LNHDA, CDR2 SQIVND, per germline (reference sequence). Between the trimmed V and J ends, which lost 7 bases and 0 bases, there was a span of 9 bases. The CDR3 nucleotides are TGTGCCAGTATGGGAGGGCTGAACACTGAAGCTTTCTTT. The encoded protein is CASMGGLNTEAFF.

The chain combines TRBV25-1 with TRBJ2-2; TRBD1 aligns across 7 bases. Germline V gene sequence: CDR1 MGHDK, CDR2 SYGVNS. This CDR3 is 16 amino acids long. With 3 bases clipped from V and 4 bases from J, the junction kept 8 bases outside the gene matches. The CDR3 DNA is TGTGCCAGCAGTGAGACCCCCAGACAGGGCACCGGGGAGCTGTTTTTT. Amino acid sequence: CASSETPRQGTGELFF.

This clone occurred once. The chain carries TRBV5-6 and TRBJ1-1; D perhaps matches TRBD1 (5 bases). Looked up from germline, CDR1 is SGHDT and CDR2 is YYEEEE. Trimming removed 3 bases from V and 5 bases from J, with 8 bases in between. The CDR3 consists of 12 residues. For the CDR3, the DNA is TGTGCCAGCAGCTGGACAACAACTGAAGCTTTCTTT. This encodes CASSWTTTEAFF.

This clone has a handful of counts. CDR3 nucleotide sequence: TGTGCCAGCAGGGGACTAGCGGGAGACGCAGATACGCAGTATTTT. It is translated as CASRGLAGDADTQYF. V is TRBV2 and J is TRBJ2-3; the match to TRBD2 covers 14 bases. This CDR3 has 15 amino acids. Germline values: CDR1 SNHLY, CDR2 FYNNEI. V lost 6 bases and J lost 4; bases outside the gene matches: 3. The full variable domain, rest sourced from reference TRBV2 and TRBJ2-3, is EPEVTQTPSHQVTQMGQEVILRCVPISNHLYFYWYRQILGQKVEFLVSFYNNEISEKSEIFDDQFSVERPDGSNFTLKIRSTKLEDSAMYFCASRGLAGDADTQYFGPGTRLTVL.

This chain joins TRBV10-3 and TRBJ2-1; 9 nucleotides match TRBD2. V lost 4 bases, J lost 8 bases, and 6 bases stayed unmatched. The CDR3 has 14 residues. Germline CDR1 reads ENHRY; CDR2 reads SYGVKD. CDR3 bases: TGTGCCATCAGTGGGGGGACTAGCTTCGATGAGCAGTTCTTC. It encodes CAISGGTSFDEQFF.

The chain employs TRBV11-3 and TRBJ1-1; 9 positions agree with TRBD1. CDR1 is SGHNT and CDR2 is YENEEA in the germline V gene. The CDR3 length is 13 residues. V shed 4 bases and J 4 bases; nucleotides not matched to a gene: 1. The CDR3 protein is CASSSDRGTEAFF. The CDR3 DNA is TGTGCCAGCAGCTCGGACAGGGGCACTGAAGCTTTCTTT.